Here is one T cell receptor (beta chain) with its context. Only one count was recorded for this clonotype. The antigen this receptor binds is unknown. No much larger clone exists at a distance of one base, and base qualities are not known. A single read is weak support. This sample stems from a study of CD8 T cells in ankylosing spondylitis (dated by TCRdb to the late 2010s). Study-wide context: The study profiled T cell receptor beta repertoires in healthy donors and ankylosing spondylitis patients to find disease-linked TCR variants. The full study cohort comprised 25 ankylosing spondylitis patients and 85 to 120 healthy donors. Samples of peripheral blood were taken, and for ankylosing spondylitis patients, synovial fluid was collected as well.

The CDR3 sequence holds 14 residues, the cysteine and phenylalanine included. Only the CDR3 DNA stays, 42 bases, in frame from base 1. The germline V gene (reference sequence) specifies LNHNV as CDR1 and YYDKDF as CDR2. A distance of 7 bases separates the germline ends of V and J, which lose 1 base and 2 bases respectively. Overall study results and their limits: A TCR beta motif of fewer than 10 highly homologous amino acid variants appeared characteristic of blood from ankylosing spondylitis patients. In peripheral blood, the disease-linked clones were found at relatively low frequencies and had a CD8+ phenotype. According to the report, matched synovial fluid samples from ankylosing spondylitis patients were significantly enriched for the disease-linked clones. Some of the motif variants had been reported before in the synovial fluid and blood of reactive arthritis patients, a finding that suggests common disease-initiation mechanisms.

The sample was run on an Illumina HiSeq 2500. Quantitative 5'-RACE with molecular barcodes was the method used to prepare the TCR beta libraries. The source study handled its data this way. Disease-linked TCR variants were identified with a new computational method built on a probabilistic model of VDJ rearrangement. TCRdb reworked the public reads: Q25 trimming with fastp, MiXCR clone assembly, productive beta chains retained. Each entry is one CDR3 protein sequence, shown with its most common DNA and genes. In this record, the V and J calls reflect TCRdb's handling and not the investigators' own analysis. This sample gives around 340,000 distinct CDR3 sequences in total; over 12% of them show up just once. Of the sample, about 1% falls within the top ten clones.

Material: blood, either unsorted or a sorted T cell fraction (not recorded which). The sequence came from a male donor with ankylosing spondylitis or in good health (not recorded which). The chain couples TRBV15 to TRBJ2-3, with no confidently assigned D gene. Here is the DNA: TGTGCCACCAGCAGAGGGGGTTACACAGATACGCAGTATTTT. This yields the protein CATSRGGYTDTQYF.